The rows below give T cell receptor beta chains drawn from one sample of a study of cytomegalovirus exposure and HLA in healthy donors. Some clones are missing from TCRdb's copy, which holds only in-frame ones; the method was immunoSEQ multiplex PCR. The sample records approximately 67,000 clones, 75% to 90% being singletons. The sequencing sample was made of PBMCs. All receptors come from a woman aged 30 to 39 in good health and CMV-seropositive. The CDR3 runs from the conserved cysteine through the conserved F or W.

j_call: TRBJ2-3; v_call: TRBV5-4; cdr3_aa: CASSWVSSAGDTQYF
j_call: TRBJ1-1; v_call: TRBV13; cdr3_aa: CASSIGQGEAFF
j_call: TRBJ2-7; v_call: TRBV7-2; cdr3_aa: CASSQAGDRVGEQYF
j_call: TRBJ2-1; v_call: TRBV14; cdr3_aa: CASSQVSLNEQFF
j_call: TRBJ2-6; v_call: TRBV5-1; cdr3_aa: CASNDGQGALGANVLTF
j_call: TRBJ1-2; v_call: TRBV18; cdr3_aa: CASSPGRVDRGNYGYTF
j_call: TRBJ1-2; v_call: TRBV6-1; cdr3_aa: CASRDFRPTYGYTF
j_call: TRBJ1-6; v_call: TRBV7-9; cdr3_aa: CASSLAGRTPLHF
j_call: TRBJ1-1; v_call: TRBV6-5; cdr3_aa: CASSYSGAWAAEAFF
j_call: TRBJ1-2; v_call: TRBV2; cdr3_aa: CASRAVVSGYGYTF
j_call: TRBJ1-6; v_call: TRBV6-5; cdr3_aa: CASSYFFGTGESPLHF
j_call: TRBJ2-2; v_call: TRBV23-1; cdr3_aa: CASSQPTSGDHTGELFF
j_call: TRBJ2-7; v_call: TRBV7-6; cdr3_aa: CASSLAALAGVNEQYF
j_call: TRBJ2-7; v_call: TRBV1; cdr3_aa: CTSSQMVPSEACEQYF
j_call: TRBJ1-1; v_call: TRBV5-1; cdr3_aa: CASRVRGTEAFF
j_call: -; v_call: TRBV7-6; cdr3_aa: CASSLTTTGLADYEQYF
j_call: TRBJ2-1; v_call: TRBV18; cdr3_aa: CASSPASGRYNEQFF